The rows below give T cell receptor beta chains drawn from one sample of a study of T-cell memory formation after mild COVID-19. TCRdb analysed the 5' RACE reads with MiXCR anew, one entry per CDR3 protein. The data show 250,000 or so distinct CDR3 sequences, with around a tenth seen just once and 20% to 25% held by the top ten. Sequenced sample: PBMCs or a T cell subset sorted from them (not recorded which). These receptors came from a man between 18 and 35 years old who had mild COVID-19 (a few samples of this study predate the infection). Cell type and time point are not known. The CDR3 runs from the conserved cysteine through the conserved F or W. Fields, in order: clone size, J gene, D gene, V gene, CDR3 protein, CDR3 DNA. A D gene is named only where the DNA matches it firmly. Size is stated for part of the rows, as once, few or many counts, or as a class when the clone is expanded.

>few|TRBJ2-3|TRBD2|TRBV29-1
CSAVPAGVRDTQYF
TGCAGCGCCGTTCCGGCGGGGGTACGAGATACGCAGTATTTT
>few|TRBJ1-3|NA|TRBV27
CASSLFGGGNTIYF
TGTGCCAGCAGTTTATTTGGGGGCGGAAACACCATATATTTT
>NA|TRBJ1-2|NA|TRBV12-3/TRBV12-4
CASAPYGTSGGYTF
TGTGCCAGCGCTCCATACGGGACAAGCGGTGGCTACACCTTC
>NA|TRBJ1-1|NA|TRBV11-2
CASSLTHTEAFF
TGTGCCAGCAGCTTAACGCACACTGAAGCTTTCTTT
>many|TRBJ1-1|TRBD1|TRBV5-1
CASSLGQGRTEAFF
TGTGCCAGCAGTCTCGGACAGGGCAGAACTGAAGCTTTCTTT
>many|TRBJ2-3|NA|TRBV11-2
CASRFTDTQYF
TGTGCCAGCAGGTTCACAGATACGCAGTATTTT
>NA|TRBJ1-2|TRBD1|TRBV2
CASSTGDGYTF
TGTGCCAGCAGTACAGGGGATGGCTACACCTTC
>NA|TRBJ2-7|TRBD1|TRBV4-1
CASSQDRMARGLTYEQYF
TGCGCCAGCAGCCAAGATCGCATGGCCAGGGGGCTTACCTACGAGCAGTACTTC
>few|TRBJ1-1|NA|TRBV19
CASSTWGVEAFF
TGTGCCAGTAGTACTTGGGGGGTGGAAGCTTTCTTT
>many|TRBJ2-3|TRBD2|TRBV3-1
CASSQKGLAGGLRTDTQYF
TGTGCCAGCAGCCAAAAGGGACTAGCGGGGGGCCTTCGAACAGATACGCAGTATTTT
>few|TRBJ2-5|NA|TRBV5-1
CASSGNQETQYF
TGCGCCAGCAGCGGGAACCAAGAGACCCAGTACTTC
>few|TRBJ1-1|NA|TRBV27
CASSLSPSVLTEAFF
TGTGCCAGCAGTTTGTCCCCGAGTGTCTTAACTGAAGCTTTCTTT
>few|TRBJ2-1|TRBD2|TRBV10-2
CASNRGGSDNEQFF
TGCGCCAGCAATCGGGGGGGCAGTGACAATGAGCAGTTCTTC
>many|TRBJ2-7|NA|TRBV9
CASSYSPSPGEQYF
TGTGCCAGCAGCTACTCCCCCTCCCCCGGGGAGCAGTACTTC
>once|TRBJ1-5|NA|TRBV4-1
CASSQGQANQPQHF
TGCGCCAGCAGCCAAGGGCAGGCAAATCAGCCCCAGCATTTT
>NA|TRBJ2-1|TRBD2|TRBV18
CASSRSGLEDNEQFF
TGTGCCAGCTCACGATCGGGACTAGAAGACAATGAGCAGTTCTTC
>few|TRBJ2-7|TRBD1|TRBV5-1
CASSARTGGHEQYF
TGCGCCAGCAGCGCCAGGACAGGGGGCCACGAGCAGTACTTC
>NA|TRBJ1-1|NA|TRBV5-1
CASSLLDMSEAFF
TGCGCCAGCAGCTTACTGGACATGTCTGAAGCTTTCTTT
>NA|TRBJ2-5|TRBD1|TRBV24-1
CATSDPTTGGETQYF
TGTGCCACCAGTGATCCCACGACAGGGGGGGAGACCCAGTACTTC
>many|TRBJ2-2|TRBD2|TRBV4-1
CASSQDTGGGELFF
TGCGCCAGCAGCCAAGACACGGGGGGCGGGGAGCTGTTTTTT
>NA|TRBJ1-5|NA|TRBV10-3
CAISESAQISSQPQHF
TGTGCCATCAGTGAGTCGGCACAGATTTCAAGCCAGCCCCAGCATTTT
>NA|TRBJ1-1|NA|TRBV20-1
CSARDYRGAFF
TGCAGTGCTAGAGATTACCGCGGAGCTTTCTTT
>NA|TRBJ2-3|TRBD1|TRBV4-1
CASSQMDRGRADTQYF
TGCGCCAGCAGCCAGATGGACAGGGGGAGGGCAGATACGCAGTATTTT
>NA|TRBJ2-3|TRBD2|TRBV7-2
CASSSYSGGTPDTQYF
TGTGCCAGCAGCTCATATAGCGGGGGGACTCCAGATACGCAGTATTTT
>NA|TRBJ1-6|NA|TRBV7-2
CASSLRYGDSPLHF
TGTGCCAGCAGCTTAAGGTACGGCGACTCACCCCTCCACTTT
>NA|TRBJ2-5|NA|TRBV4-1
CASSQGVATGKTQYF
TGCGCCAGCAGCCAAGGGGTAGCTACAGGGAAGACCCAGTACTTC
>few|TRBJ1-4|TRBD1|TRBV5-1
CASSFRGANEKLFF
TGCGCCAGCAGCTTCAGGGGGGCTAATGAAAAACTGTTTTTT
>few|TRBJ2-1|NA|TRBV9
CASSTRHEAYNEQFF
TGTGCCAGCAGCACCCGACATGAGGCCTACAATGAGCAGTTCTTC
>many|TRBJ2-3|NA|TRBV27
CASSSNAVTDTQYF
TGTGCCAGCAGTTCAAACGCGGTCACAGATACGCAGTATTTT
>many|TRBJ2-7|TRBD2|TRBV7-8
CASRRTSGGAGYEQYF
TGTGCCAGCAGACGGACTAGCGGGGGGGCAGGATACGAGCAGTACTTC
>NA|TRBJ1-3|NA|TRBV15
CATSVRDHSGNTIYF
TGTGCCACCAGCGTGCGGGACCACTCTGGAAACACCATATATTTT